This T cell receptor beta chain was found in a study of PD-1 blockade in classical Hodgkin lymphoma. Looking at the study overall: Patients were administered nivolumab (3 mg/kg intravenously) every 2 weeks. Study-wide findings and caveats: Reported findings placed baseline TCR diversity lower in newly diagnosed patients (compared with healthy donors). Later analyses included only patients treated at least 1 year post-ASCT.

About this clone: As yet, its antigen is unknown.

Sequencing used immunoSEQ multiplex PCR; TCRdb keeps in-frame clones, though not all of them. In the table there are roughly 20,000 clones, more than 80% of which are singletons. With 2 bases clipped from V and 0 bases from J, the junction kept 0 bases outside the gene matches. Germline V gene lookup returns CDR1 SNHLY and CDR2 FYNNEI. This CDR3 region has 15 residues. The sample's time point: cycle 4 day 1 (C4D1), after 6 weeks of nivolumab. Every single patient, without exception, relapsed after autologous stem cell transplantation, and brentuximab vedotin exposure varied. The material sequenced was peripheral blood mononuclear cells (PBMCs), taken before the fourth cycle of nivolumab. This sequence joins TRBV2 and TRBJ2-2, with 7 bases lining up with TRBD1. The sequence derives from a human donor with classical Hodgkin lymphoma. The CDR3 DNA follows: TGTGCCAGCAGTGAACAGGGGGCGAACACCGGGGAGCTGTTTTTT. As protein: CASSEQGANTGELFF.